This entry features one T cell receptor (beta chain) sequence. Only in-frame clones appear in the TCRdb table, and some are missing; sequencing was by immunoSEQ multiplex PCR. Counted here are 48,000 or so clones, 80% to 90% occurring once; the ten biggest clones make up about 18%. This entry is derived from a study of T cells in localized non-small cell lung cancer. V shed 6 bases and J shed 3 bases, with 15 bases lying between them. The CDR3 has 14 residues. From germline, CDR1 is SNHLY and CDR2 FYNNEI. The receptor was isolated from an older male donor with stage III squamous cell lung carcinoma. The genes are TRBV2 and TRBJ2-7, with D perhaps TRBD2 (6 bases). The sequences come from peripheral blood, collected before any cancer treatment. The CDR3 spells CASRETDGSYEQYF. CDR3 in DNA: TGTGCCAGCAGGGAGACAGACGGGAGCTACGAGCAGTACTTC.